The 30 T cell receptor beta chains listed next were all sequenced from one sample in a study of blood T cell repertoires in COVID-19. Clones were sequenced by immunoSEQ multiplex PCR, and TCRdb holds only the in-frame ones, with some missing. The profile shows fewer than 500,000 clones, over 75% of them singletons. Sequences were obtained from PBMCs or T cells enriched from blood (not recorded which). These receptors all come from a young man who had recovered from COVID-19.

J is TRBJ1-1 and V is TRBV18; D remains unclear. The ends were cut back, 4 bases at V and 1 base at J, with 7 bases in the middle. The CDR3 covers 13 residues. Germline CDR1 KGHSH, CDR2 LQKENI. CDR3 in DNA: TGTGCCAGCTCACTGAGTCAGAACACTGAAGCTTTCTTT. Its translation is CASSLSQNTEAFF.

This clone was seen more than once but under ten times. The genes are TRBV6-1 and TRBJ1-4; D not resolved. With 1 base removed from V and 8 bases from J, the gap between germline ends came to 8 bases. Per the germline V gene, CDR1 is MNHNS and CDR2 is SASEGT. The CDR3 is 13 amino acids. The CDR3 nucleotides are TGTGCCAGCAGTGAAGGGCACCCAGAAAAACTGTTTTTT. Its translation is CASSEGHPEKLFF.

V is TRBV6-4 and J is TRBJ1-5; no reliable D call. This CDR3 has 16 residues. Trimming left V 3 bases short and J 3 bases short, with 15 bases between. CDR1 is MRHNA and CDR2 is SNTAGT in the germline V gene. CDR3 nucleotides: TGTGCCAGCAGTGAGAATAGCCCACCGAACAATCAGCCCCAGCATTTT. Its protein product is CASSENSPPNNQPQHF.

This chain links TRBV2 with TRBJ1-2; D is unresolved. Per germline, CDR1 SNHLY and CDR2 FYNNEI. This CDR3 comprises 14 residues. Trimming removed 6 bases from V and 3 bases from J, with 14 bases in between. CDR3 protein: CASREGVFHYGYTF. In DNA, the CDR3 is TGTGCCAGCAGGGAGGGAGTATTCCACTATGGCTACACCTTC.

This clone was seen only once. This chain links TRBV29-1 with TRBJ1-4; 7 bases fit TRBD1. From germline, CDR1 is SQVTM and CDR2 ANQGSEA. The CDR3 extends over 14 amino acids. V lost 7 bases to trimming and J lost 7 bases; unmatched junction nucleotides: 12. CDR3 bases: TGCAGCGCCCGAGAGACAGGGACGGGTGAAAAACTGTTTTTT. It yields the protein CSARETGTGEKLFF.

The chain uses TRBV2 and TRBJ2-1, with D perhaps matching TRBD1 (6 bases). The CDR3 is made up of 11 amino acids. The germline gives CDR1 SNHLY, CDR2 FYNNEI. Trimming pared 6 bases from V and 12 bases from J, leaving 12 bases between. The DNA of the CDR3 is TGTGCCAGCAGCTTCTCCAGGGGGCAGTTCTTC. It codes for CASSFSRGQFF.

The chain couples TRBV30 to TRBJ2-5; 8 bases align to TRBD1. The CDR3 spans 14 residues. The ends lost 2 bases at V and 8 bases at J; junction bases unmatched: 10. Germline lookup yields CDR1 GTSNPN and CDR2 SVGIG (reference sequence). This CDR3 reads CAWSPTGGRDTQYF. DNA for the CDR3: TGTGCCTGGAGTCCCACAGGGGGAAGGGATACCCAGTACTTC.

This chain joins TRBV12-3 or TRBV12-4 and TRBJ1-2, with TRBD1 as a possible D gene (5 bases). The CDR3 has 13 amino acids. Trimming took 4 bases from V and 8 from J, leaving 14 bases between them. Here the CDR3 DNA reads TGTGCCAGCAGTTCCCCGGCTAGGGGAGGCTACACCTTC. Residues: CASSSPARGGYTF.

This clone has only one observation. The chain couples TRBV10-3 to TRBJ1-2; D might be TRBD1 (6 bases). The length of the CDR3 is 14 residues. Trimming removed 10 bases at V and 3 bases at J, with 18 bases between. Germline lookup yields CDR1 ENHRY and CDR2 SYGVKD. CDR3 sequence (DNA): TGTGCCACCTTCTCCGGGGGGCAGGACTATGGCTACACCTTC. Translated: CATFSGGQDYGYTF.

The V and J genes are TRBV5-1 and TRBJ1-2; a possible D gene is TRBD1 (5 bases). Trimming removed 0 bases from V and 3 bases from J, with 12 bases in between. Germline lookup yields CDR1 SGHRS and CDR2 YFSETQ. CDR3 length: 15 amino acids. CDR3 sequence: CASSLEREGDYGYTF. In DNA form, the CDR3 reads TGCGCCAGCAGCTTGGAGCGGGAAGGGGACTATGGCTACACCTTC.

V and J are TRBV6-5 and TRBJ2-7; no definite D call. V was trimmed by 0 bases and J by 2 bases, leaving 8 bases between them. Looked up from germline, CDR1 is MNHEY and CDR2 is SVGAGI. This CDR3 contains 14 residues. The CDR3: CASSYSATTYEQYF. As DNA, the CDR3 is TGTGCCAGCAGTTACTCCGCCACTACCTACGAGCAGTACTTC.

The chain joins TRBV5-5 to TRBJ1-5; 11 bases are shared with TRBD1. Trimming at V came to 2 bases and at J to 0 bases, leaving 1 base not matched to a gene. Germline values: CDR1 SGHKS, CDR2 YYEKEE (reference sequence). This CDR3 has 16 residues. The CDR3 coding sequence is TGTGCCAGCAGCTTCGGACAGGGGGCTAGCAATCAGCCCCAGCATTTT. Translated: CASSFGQGASNQPQHF. The full variable domain, its missing parts supplied by reference TRBV5-5 and TRBJ1-5, is DAGVTQSPTHLIKTRGQQVTLRCSPISGHKSVSWYQQVLGQGPQFIFQYYEKEERGRGNFPDRFSARQFPNYSSELNVNALLLGDSALYLCASSFGQGASNQPQHFGDGTRLSIL.

The chain employs TRBV19 and TRBJ1-5, with TRBD1 as a possible D gene (6 bases). Per the germline V gene, CDR1 is LNHDA and CDR2 is SQIVND (reference sequence). The CDR3 extends over 15 amino acids. The V end was cut by 5 bases, the J end by 0 bases, with 11 bases between. For the CDR3, the DNA is TGTGCCAGTAGTGCCGGACAGTATAGCAATCAGCCCCAGCATTTT. Translating gives CASSAGQYSNQPQHF.

This rearrangement joins TRBV7-9 to TRBJ1-4; D possibly corresponds to TRBD1 (5 bases). Between the trimmed V and J ends, which lost 5 bases and 5 bases, there was a span of 12 bases. CDR1 is SEHNR, CDR2 FQNEAQ, per germline (reference sequence). The CDR3 has 14 residues. This CDR3 reads CASSPTTENEKLFF. In DNA form, the CDR3 reads TGTGCCAGCAGCCCTACGACAGAAAATGAAAAACTGTTTTTT. The full variable domain, completed using reference TRBV7-9 and TRBJ1-4, is DTGVSQNPRHKITKRGQNVTFRCDPISEHNRLYWYRQTLGQGPEFLTYFQNEAQLEKSRLLSDRFSAERPKGSFSTLEIQRTEQGDSAMYLCASSPTTENEKLFFGSGTQLSVL.

The gene calls are TRBV7-8 and TRBJ1-1, with D perhaps matching TRBD1 (5 bases). Per germline, CDR1 SGHVS and CDR2 FQNEAQ. There are 14 residues in the CDR3. Trimming shortened V by 7 bases and J by 5 bases, and 17 bases separated the two germline ends. Here the CDR3 reads CASTGRGSGTEAFF. For the CDR3, the DNA is TGTGCCAGCACCGGGAGGGGCAGTGGAACTGAAGCTTTCTTT.

V gene TRBV27 combines with J gene TRBJ2-3; TRBD1 matches 9 bases. The germline V gene has CDR1 MNHEY and CDR2 SMNVEV (reference sequence). The junction had 7 bases not matched to a gene; V was cut back by 5 bases and J by 4 bases. The CDR3 has 15 residues. DNA of the CDR3: TGTGCCAGCAGTCAGGGACAGGGTGTCGCAGATACGCAGTATTTT. This codes for CASSQGQGVADTQYF.

This chain connects TRBV10-2 to TRBJ1-3; D may be TRBD1 (5 bases). This CDR3 is 16 amino acids long. Trimming took off 5 bases at V and 2 bases at J, with 16 bases between the two ends. In germline, CDR1 is WSHSY, CDR2 SAAADI. CDR3 in DNA: TGCGCCAGCAGTTCGGAACAGGTAGTAGCTGGAAACACCATATATTTT. Translation gives CASSSEQVVAGNTIYF.

V gene TRBV11-3 combines with J gene TRBJ1-3; the match to TRBD1 covers 9 bases. V was clipped by 5 bases and J by 2 bases; unmatched bases: 1. This CDR3 has 14 residues. CDR1 and CDR2 (germline): SGHNT, YENEEA. The CDR3 region is CASSRTGAGNTIYF. The CDR3 DNA is TGTGCCAGCAGCCGGACAGGGGCTGGAAACACCATATATTTT. The full variable domain, rest sourced from reference TRBV11-3 and TRBJ1-3, is EAGVVQSPRYKIIEKKQPVAFWCNPISGHNTLYWYLQNLGQGPELLIRYENEEAVDDSQLPKDRFSAERLKGVDSTLKIQPAELGDSAVYLCASSRTGAGNTIYFGEGSWLTVV.

The chain recombines TRBV7-2 with TRBJ2-1; TRBD2 matches 12 bases. This CDR3 has 19 residues. The germline CDR1 and CDR2 sequences are SGHTA and FQGNSA. The V segment lost 5 bases and the J segment 3 bases; nucleotides outside the gene matches: 14. The DNA of the CDR3 is TGTGCCAGCAGCGACAGGACTAGCGGGGTACCCCCTGTCTACAATGAGCAGTTCTTC. It yields the protein CASSDRTSGVPPVYNEQFF. The entire variable domain, with the rest obtained from reference TRBV7-2 and TRBJ2-1, is as follows: GAGVSQSPSNKVTEKGKDVELRCDPISGHTALYWYRQSLGQGLEFLIYFQGNSAPDKSGLPSDRFSAERTGGSVSTLTIQRTQQEDSAVYLCASSDRTSGVPPVYNEQFFGPGTRLTVL.

The chain's CDR3 is CASSFDAGQPQHF. CDR3 coding DNA: TGTGCCAGCAGTTTCGATGCGGGGCAGCCCCAGCATTTT. The chain has TRBV12-3 or TRBV12-4 and TRBJ1-5; D gene unclear. V was clipped by 3 bases and J by 7 bases, with 10 bases between them. There are 13 residues in the CDR3.

The rearrangement uses TRBV7-6 and TRBJ1-2, with 7 bases aligning to TRBD1. Per germline, CDR1 SGHVS and CDR2 FNYEAQ. This CDR3 comprises 13 residues. Germline trimming cut 2 bases from V and 6 bases from J; bases unmatched to any gene: 3. The DNA of the CDR3 is TGTGCCAGCAGCTTATCCGGGACAGATGGCTACACCTTC. Translated, it gives CASSLSGTDGYTF.

This clone has just one count. The rearrangement links TRBV13 to TRBJ1-2; the D gene is possibly TRBD1 (5 bases). V lost 5 bases and J 8 bases, leaving 21 bases between the germline ends. Germline V gives CDR1 PRHDT, CDR2 FYEKMQ (reference sequence). The CDR3 extends over 15 amino acids. For the CDR3, the DNA is TGTGCCAGCAGCGGGGACTGGGACTTGGGGGAGGGCTACACCTTC. Translation gives CASSGDWDLGEGYTF.

The chain couples TRBV9 to TRBJ2-7; 7 bases align to TRBD1. This CDR3 spans 14 amino acids. The germline V gene has CDR1 SGDLS and CDR2 YYNGEE. V gave up 7 bases and J gave up 9 bases; unmatched junction bases: 16. CDR3 loop: CASAPGDSPVGQYF. As DNA, the CDR3 is TGTGCCAGCGCACCCGGGGACAGCCCAGTGGGGCAGTACTTC.

This chain joins TRBV19 and TRBJ2-2; 7 bases are shared with TRBD1. In germline, CDR1 is LNHDA, CDR2 SQIVND (reference sequence). This CDR3 has 16 amino acids. The V gene end was trimmed by 5 bases and the J gene end by 0 bases; junction bases not matched to a gene: 6. The CDR3: CASSPFQGANTGELFF. CDR3 DNA sequence: TGTGCCAGTAGTCCGTTTCAGGGGGCGAACACCGGGGAGCTGTTTTTT.

The rearrangement links TRBV5-4 to TRBJ1-1, with a tentative D call TRBD1 (6 bases). The CDR3 runs 14 residues. Germline V gene lookup returns CDR1 SGHNT and CDR2 YYREEE (reference sequence). The V gene lost 2 bases and the J gene lost 3 bases, with 11 bases spanning the gap. The CDR3 coding sequence is TGTGCCAGCAGCTTTCATGAGGGGGACACTGAAGCTTTCTTT. Translation: CASSFHEGDTEAFF.

V is TRBV5-1 and J is TRBJ2-7; 9 bases align to TRBD1. There are 15 residues in the CDR3. The germline gives CDR1 SGHRS, CDR2 YFSETQ. After removal of 3 bases from V and 1 base from J, the junction contained 5 bases not matched to a gene. Here the CDR3 DNA reads TGCGCCAGCAGCTCATGGACAGGGGTTTCCTACGAGCAGTACTTC. It is translated as CASSSWTGVSYEQYF.

The chain has TRBV5-1 and TRBJ2-7; maybe TRBD1 (5 bases). V lost 5 bases and J 2 bases, leaving 14 bases between the germline ends. Germline CDR1 and CDR2: SGHRS and YFSETQ. The CDR3 sequence is 14 residues long. In nucleotides, the CDR3 is TGCGCCAGCAGACCCGACAGAGCTCCCTACGAGCAGTACTTC. Protein: CASRPDRAPYEQYF. Supplemented by reference TRBV5-1 and TRBJ2-7, the full variable domain reads KAGVTQTPRYLIKTRGQQVTLSCSPISGHRSVSWYQQTPGQGLQFLFEYFSETQRNKGNFPGRFSGRQFSNSRSEMNVSTLELGDSALYLCASRPDRAPYEQYFGPGTRLTVT.

J is TRBJ1-2 and V is TRBV15, with 10 bases aligning to TRBD1. J lost 7 bases, V lost 3 bases, and 2 bases had no gene match. Germline V gene data show CDR1 as LNHNV and CDR2 as YYDKDF (reference sequence). CDR3 length equals 13 residues. CDR3 coding DNA: TGTGCCACCAGCAGTGGGACAGGGGTTGGCTACACCTTC. Protein: CATSSGTGVGYTF.

The J gene is TRBJ2-2, the V gene TRBV5-4; TRBD2 is a possible D gene (6 bases). CDR3 length: 15 amino acids. Trimming pared 5 bases from V and 2 bases from J, leaving 13 bases between. The germline gives CDR1 SGHNT, CDR2 YYREEE (reference sequence). In DNA, the CDR3 is TGTGCCAGCAGAACTGGGACTTACAACACCGGGGAGCTGTTTTTT. Its protein product is CASRTGTYNTGELFF.

The genes are TRBV5-1 and TRBJ2-3; weak D call: TRBD2 (5 bases). This CDR3 region has 16 residues. In germline, CDR1 is SGHRS, CDR2 YFSETQ. With 0 bases removed from V and 3 bases from J, the gap between germline ends came to 14 bases. The CDR3 loop reads CASSLGVLAGTDTQYF. In DNA form, the CDR3 reads TGCGCCAGCAGCTTGGGGGTTCTAGCTGGGACAGATACGCAGTATTTT.